This is a list of T cell receptor beta chains from one sample in a study of regulatory T cells in long-lasting Graves disease. Via MiXCR, TCRdb re-called the multiplex PCR reads, giving one row per CDR3 protein. The table lists roughly 500,000 distinct CDR3 sequences, about 22% of them singletons. The material sequenced was peripheral blood mononuclear cells (PBMCs), taken when the disease was refractory, from a patient treated with antithyroid drugs. The receptors derive from a female donor with Graves disease. Each CDR3 is given with its conserved first and last residue. Fields, in order: D gene, V gene, J gene, clone size, CDR3 protein, CDR3 DNA. The D gene is left open where the match is weak. Clone size is shown for a subset of rows, as once, few, many or a class of expanded clone.

>-|TRBV5-1|TRBJ1-5|many
CASSLEGDNQPQHF
TGCGCCAGCAGCTTGGAGGGGGACAATCAGCCCCAGCATTTT
>-|TRBV12-3/TRBV12-4|TRBJ1-5|few
CASSDWDSNQPQHF
TGTGCCAGCAGCGATTGGGATAGCAATCAGCCCCAGCATTTT
>TRBD1|TRBV20-1|TRBJ1-1|-
CSARVRGRRTEAFF
TGCAGTGCTAGAGTCAGGGGGCGGAGGACTGAAGCTTTCTTT
>-|TRBV20-1|TRBJ2-1|-
CSVLLGPLYNEQFF
TGCAGTGTCCTCTTGGGCCCCCTCTACAATGAGCAGTTCTTC
>-|TRBV5-1|TRBJ2-6|many
CASSLAGIGTGANVLTF
TGCGCCAGCAGCTTGGCTGGGATTGGTACTGGGGCCAACGTCCTGACTTTC
>TRBD2|TRBV10-3|TRBJ2-6|few
CAISWTSGGASGANVLTF
TGTGCCATCAGTTGGACTAGCGGGGGGGCATCCGGGGCCAACGTCCTGACTTTC
>-|TRBV19|TRBJ1-3|-
CATSDSSGNTIYF
TGTGCCACCTCCGACAGCTCTGGAAACACCATATATTTT
>-|TRBV6-2/TRBV6-3|TRBJ1-1|few
CASSYSQEAFF
TGTGCCAGCAGTTACTCGCAGGAGGCTTTCTTT
>-|TRBV4-1|TRBJ2-7|-
CASSQDNGRGQYF
TGCGCCAGCAGCCAAGATAACGGCCGGGGGCAGTACTTC
>-|TRBV7-9|TRBJ1-2|-
CASSSSESNYGYTF
TGTGCCAGCAGCTCCTCGGAGAGTAACTATGGCTACACCTTC
>-|TRBV29-1|TRBJ2-2|few
CSVERGDTGELFF
TGCAGCGTTGAAAGGGGGGACACCGGGGAGCTGTTTTTT
>TRBD2|TRBV27|TRBJ2-5|-
CASKRTSGDQETQYF
TGTGCCAGCAAGCGGACTAGCGGGGACCAAGAGACCCAGTACTTC
>TRBD2|TRBV30|TRBJ2-7|-
CAWSVFGPTGGEQYF
TGTGCCTGGAGTGTATTCGGCCCCACCGGGGGGGAGCAGTACTTC
>-|TRBV12-3/TRBV12-4|TRBJ2-7|few
CASSPDSSEQYF
TGTGCCAGCAGTCCTGACAGCTCCGAGCAGTACTTC
>-|TRBV29-1|TRBJ1-2|few
CSVQTPRGYTF
TGCAGCGTTCAGACTCCGAGGGGCTACACCTTC
>-|TRBV20-1|TRBJ2-2|many
CSARPGAGNTGELFF
TGCAGTGCTAGACCGGGGGCCGGTAACACCGGGGAGCTGTTTTTT
>-|TRBV6-2/TRBV6-3|TRBJ2-7|many
CASKKRDNSYEQYF
TGTGCCAGCAAGAAGCGGGACAACTCCTACGAGCAGTACTTC
>-|TRBV28|TRBJ1-1|many
CASSSTPPLPGPLKDTEAFF
TGTGCCAGCAGTTCTACTCCACCCCTACCAGGTCCCCTTAAGGACACTGAAGCTTTCTTT
>-|TRBV3-1|TRBJ1-1|many
CASSPTGAEAFF
TGTGCCAGCAGCCCCACAGGTGCTGAAGCTTTCTTT
>-|TRBV3-1|TRBJ1-1|-
CASSHSGRNTEAFF
TGTGCCAGCAGCCATTCGGGGAGGAACACTGAAGCTTTCTTT
>-|TRBV20-1|TRBJ2-5|many
CSGGAELQETQYF
TGCAGTGGGGGCGCGGAGCTACAAGAGACCCAGTACTTC
>-|TRBV12-5|TRBJ1-5|many
CASGNEGGPQHF
TGTGCCTCCGGGAATGAGGGCGGGCCCCAGCATTTT
>-|TRBV5-1|TRBJ1-1|many
CASSSWPGLGEGEAFF
TGCGCCAGCAGCAGTTGGCCGGGACTCGGGGAAGGTGAAGCTTTCTTT
>-|TRBV9|TRBJ1-6|many
CASSAYRQNSPLHF
TGTGCCAGCAGCGCCTACCGACAGAATTCACCCCTCCACTTT
>-|TRBV6-2/TRBV6-3|TRBJ2-7|-
CASSQEGNEQYF
TGTGCCAGCAGTCAGGAGGGTAACGAGCAGTACTTC
>-|TRBV7-2|TRBJ1-6|few
CASSSVDSYNSPLHF
TGTGCCAGCAGCTCCGTGGACTCCTATAATTCACCCCTCCACTTT
>TRBD1|TRBV5-1|TRBJ2-5|-
CASSKTGGVGETQYF
TGCGCCAGCAGCAAGACAGGGGGCGTAGGAGAGACCCAGTACTTC
>TRBD2|TRBV4-1|TRBJ2-2|-
CASSQGVAGGPGTGELFF
TGCGCCAGCAGCCAAGGGGTAGCGGGAGGGCCGGGCACCGGGGAGCTGTTTTTT
>TRBD1|TRBV29-1|TRBJ2-2|few
CSVGGQGAITGELFF
TGCAGCGTTGGGGGGCAGGGGGCTATCACCGGGGAGCTGTTTTTT
>TRBD2|TRBV7-3|TRBJ2-3|-
CASSFGGGGTDTQYF
TGTGCCAGCAGCTTTGGCGGGGGAGGCACAGATACGCAGTATTTT
>-|TRBV19|TRBJ1-1|many
CASSTGSTEAFF
TGTGCCAGTAGTACAGGGTCCACTGAAGCTTTCTTT